Below are 5 T cell receptor beta chains sequenced from a single sample in a study of identical twins. Using its own MiXCR run on the 5' RACE reads, TCRdb lists one record per CDR3 protein. The sample yields 690,000 or so distinct CDR3 sequences, roughly 6.2% seen once. Sequencing input: naive T cells sorted from blood. The source of these receptors is a young man in good health.

This clonotype has at least ten counts. The gene calls are TRBV7-3 and TRBJ2-5; 7 nucleotides match TRBD1. This CDR3 contains 15 residues. Germline CDR1 reads SGHTA; CDR2 reads FQGTGA. V shed 1 base and J 2 bases; nucleotides not matched to a gene: 4. The CDR3 bases are TGTGCCAGCAGCTTAATGGGACAGCTACAAGAGACCCAGTACTTC. Its protein is CASSLMGQLQETQYF.

This clonotype was detected a few times. The rearrangement uses TRBV20-1 and TRBJ2-2; D remains unclear. Trimming shortened V by 2 bases and J by 4 bases, and 5 bases separated the two germline ends. The CDR3 consists of 12 residues. CDR1 DFQATT and CDR2 SNEGSKA come from the germline V gene (reference sequence). The CDR3 nucleotides are TGCAGTGCTAGATGGGGCACCGGGGAGCTGTTTTTT. This sequence encodes CSARWGTGELFF.

At least ten counts were recorded for this clonotype. The chain links TRBV9 to TRBJ2-1; 12 bases agree with TRBD2. CDR3 size: 15 residues. The germline CDR1 and CDR2 sequences are SGDLS and YYNGEE. The V and J ends lost 3 bases and 8 bases, in that order; junction bases with no gene match: 6. The CDR3 nucleotides read TGTGCCAGCAGCGCACTAGCGGGAGGAAACTATGAGCAGTTCTTC. Its protein product is CASSALAGGNYEQFF.

This chain uses TRBV2 with TRBJ1-5; no firm D call. Trimming took 6 bases from V and 6 from J, leaving 18 bases between them. The CDR3 extends over 15 amino acids. Germline CDR1 is SNHLY and CDR2 is FYNNEI. CDR3 protein: CASSGETSDGQPQHF. The DNA of the CDR3 is TGTGCCAGCAGCGGGGAGACAAGCGACGGTCAGCCCCAGCATTTT. Supplemented by reference TRBV2 and TRBJ1-5, the full variable domain reads EPEVTQTPSHQVTQMGQEVILRCVPISNHLYFYWYRQILGQKVEFLVSFYNNEISEKSEIFDDQFSVERPDGSNFTLKIRSTKLEDSAMYFCASSGETSDGQPQHFGDGTRLSIL.

This clonotype was seen at least ten times. The rearrangement joins TRBV6-2 or TRBV6-3 to TRBJ2-5; D unresolved. This CDR3 has 12 amino acids. From germline, CDR1 is MNHEY and CDR2 SVGEGT. V was clipped by 2 bases and J by 4 bases, with 5 bases between them. CDR3 protein: CASSYPIETQYF. The CDR3, as DNA: TGTGCCAGCAGTTACCCGATAGAGACCCAGTACTTC.